These T cell receptor beta chains were read from a single sample in a study of blood T cell repertoires in COVID-19. The data were produced by immunoSEQ multiplex PCR, yet TCRdb's version contains in-frame clones alone and is incomplete. The sample contains under 300,000 clones, more than 85% of which appear only once. Source material: peripheral blood. These receptors all stem from a woman between 65 and 79 years old with active or convalescent COVID-19. Both conserved end residues are part of each CDR3. The D gene is left open where the match is weak. The size entry is marked missing in some rows and otherwise reads once, few, many or a size class.

>TRBJ1-1|-|TRBV3-1/TRBV3-2|-
TGTGCCAGCAGCCCCCGGGGAGGGACAGAAGCTTTCTTT
CASSPRGGTEAFF
>TRBJ2-2|once|TRBV3-1/TRBV3-2|-
TGTGCCAGCAGCCTCATGATCGACTCCGGGGAGCTGTTTTTT
CASSLMIDSGELFF
>TRBJ1-5|-|TRBV5-8|TRBD1
TGTGCCAGCAGCGTGGGACAGCGCAATCAGCCCCAGCATTTT
CASSVGQRNQPQHF
>TRBJ2-7|-|TRBV7-6|-
TGTGCCAGCAGCCTAGTGGTGGGTAGCGGAACGGGAGAGCAGTACTTC
CASSLVVGSGTGEQYF
>TRBJ1-5|once|TRBV24-1|TRBD1
TGTGCCACCAGTGTGACAGGGGTTAATCAGCCCCAGCATTTT
CATSVTGVNQPQHF
>TRBJ1-2|-|TRBV27|TRBD1
TGTGCCAGCAGTCCTTGGGACAGACCTAACTATGGCTACACCTTC
CASSPWDRPNYGYTF
>TRBJ2-7|once|TRBV6-5|-
TGTGCCAGCAGGTTACAGGGATTTGCCTACGAGCAGTACTTC
CASRLQGFAYEQYF
>TRBJ2-2|-|TRBV7-7|TRBD1
TGTGCCAGCAGCTTCACAGGGGATAACACCGGGGAGCTGTTTTTT
CASSFTGDNTGELFF
>TRBJ1-3|-|TRBV7-3|TRBD1
TGTGCCAGCAGCCCTCCCCGACAGGGAGTTCTTGAAAACTCTGGAAACACCATATATTTT
CASSPPRQGVLENSGNTIYF
>TRBJ2-3|-|TRBV7-9|-
TGTGCCAGCAGCTTAGGGCAGGGCACAGATACGCAGTATTTT
CASSLGQGTDTQYF
>TRBJ2-3|-|TRBV7-6|-
TGTGCCAGCAGCTTAGCGGGCAGTCCAGATACGCAGTATTTT
CASSLAGSPDTQYF
>TRBJ1-1|-|TRBV4-2|-
TGTGCCAGCAGCCGGGCAGGGGTCGATGACACTGAAGCTTTCTTT
CASSRAGVDDTEAFF
>TRBJ1-5|few|TRBV7-9|-
TGTGCCAGCAGCTTAGACGGACCGGGGGATCAGCCCCAGCATTTT
CASSLDGPGDQPQHF